This TCR beta chain comes out of a study of a mutant IDH1 vaccine in newly diagnosed glioma. This clone is deemed medium-sized (0.01 to 0.1%). Its antigen is unidentified. CDR3 length: 15 amino acids. Germline values: CDR1 SGHVS, CDR2 FNYEAQ. Unmatched junction bases numbered 6, after V lost 1 base and J lost 9 bases. Profiled with immunoSEQ multiplex PCR; TCRdb holds only in-frame clones, not every one. This table holds 30,000 to 35,000 clones, around 83% found once. The time point was: week 5, during vaccination. The study gave 300 ug of mutant IDH1 20-mer peptide per vaccine dose, with topical imiquimod.

Sequenced material: PBMCs, taken from a glioma patient whose treatment included an IDH1 peptide vaccine. The chain has TRBV7-6 and TRBJ1-6; 7 bases are a match to TRBD1. The origin of this receptor is a man in his thirties or forties with glioma. In DNA, the CDR3 is TGTGCCAGCAGCTTAGGCAGACAGGGTGTTTCACCCCTCCACTTT. Protein product: CASSLGRQGVSPLHF.